This T cell receptor (beta chain) was sequenced in a study of post-analysis software for immune sequencing data. Study-level background: Recorded disease courses covered relapsing-remitting, secondary progressive and progressive-relapsing multiple sclerosis. Some patients had no subtype annotation. Overall study findings and caveats: Normalized Chao1 diversity was significantly lower in multiple sclerosis patients than in controls. Roughly 5 TRBV segments (TRBV5-6, TRBV5-1 and TRBV20-1 among them) occurred more frequently in patients than in controls.

The length of the CDR3 is 15 residues. The V gene lost 5 bases and the J gene lost 2 bases, with 14 bases spanning the gap. Germline V gives CDR1 SGHRS, CDR2 YFSETQ. Points on this clonotype: Its specificity is not known. This may come from a read error, since a much larger clone is one base off.

Researchers reported that TCR beta cDNA libraries carried unique molecular identifiers. With roughly 0.85 to 11 million T cells as the source, approximately 450,000 cDNA molecules resulted. MiXCR, run by TCRdb on the PCR reads, gives a single entry per CDR3 protein. Altogether approximately 250,000 distinct CDR3 sequences are present, 30% to 45% being singletons, with the ten largest covering 4% to 6%. The V call is TRBV5-1, the J call TRBJ2-1, with a tentative D call TRBD1 (5 bases). This TCR derives from a girl between 10 and 17 years old with multiple sclerosis. Material: blood. The CDR3 nucleotides read TGCGCCAGCAGGTCCACAGGCGTCCCCTACAATGAGCAGTTCTTC. Protein sequence: CASRSTGVPYNEQFF. Full variable domain (rest looked up from reference TRBV5-1 and TRBJ2-1): KAGVTQTPRYLIKTRGQQVTLSCSPISGHRSVSWYQQTPGQGLQFLFEYFSETQRNKGNFPGRFSGRQFSNSRSEMNVSTLELGDSALYLCASRSTGVPYNEQFFGPGTRLTVL.